Shown below are 25 T cell receptor beta chains from a single sample sequenced in a study of blood T cell repertoires in COVID-19. Method: immunoSEQ multiplex PCR; TCRdb's copy keeps in-frame clones and lacks some. Of about 93,000 clones listed, approximately 88% are singletons. Material for sequencing was peripheral blood. These receptor sequences come from a man in his 60s with COVID-19, enrolled during active disease.

This sequence joins TRBV28 and TRBJ1-4; 7 nucleotides match TRBD1. Germline V lookup: CDR1 MDHEN, CDR2 SYDVKM. Losses at the gene ends were 6 bases for V and 0 bases for J; bases not matched to a gene: 1. CDR3 length equals 14 residues. The CDR3 DNA sequence: TGTGCCAGCAGGGGGACAGCAACTAATGAAAAACTGTTTTTT. Its protein product is CASRGTATNEKLFF.

CDR3 in amino acids: CASSSPGLAGEGGFF. The CDR3 coding sequence is TGTGCCAGCAGCTCTCCGGGACTAGCGGGAGAGGGGGGGTTCTTC. This sequence joins TRBV5-8 and TRBJ2-1; 14 positions match TRBD2. With V trimmed by 3 bases and J by 15 bases, 11 bases remained unmatched. From germline, CDR1 is SGHTS and CDR2 YDEGEE. This CDR3 contains 15 residues.

Note on this clone: At one end, the junction sequence differs from germline, possibly due to a read error. The chain joins TRBV11-3 to TRBJ2-1, with 10 bases fitting TRBD2. The CDR3 is made up of 15 amino acids. From germline, CDR1 is SGHNT and CDR2 YENEEA. Here the CDR3 reads CASSLGTSATNEQFF. The CDR3 region has the DNA TGTGCCAGCAGTTTAGGGACTAGCGCGACCAATGAGCAGTTCTTC.

This chain uses TRBV12-3 or TRBV12-4 with TRBJ1-2, with D hard to call. V gave up 4 bases and J gave up 13 bases, with 16 bases separating them. This CDR3 has 12 amino acids. CDR3 nucleotide sequence: TGTGCCAGCAGTTGGGCGGGCCGTTTAAGCACCTTC. This sequence encodes CASSWAGRLSTF.

V and J are TRBV19 and TRBJ2-7, with TRBD1 identical over 10 bases. V was clipped by 6 bases and J by 6 bases; unmatched bases: 11. In germline, CDR1 is LNHDA, CDR2 SQIVND (reference sequence). The CDR3 spans 15 residues. The CDR3 sequence: CASSLIGDRGFEQYF. The CDR3 nucleotides read TGTGCCAGTAGCCTTATTGGGGACAGGGGCTTCGAGCAGTACTTC.

The chain uses TRBV7-6 and TRBJ2-7; tentative D call: TRBD1 (7 bases). Germline V lookup: CDR1 SGHVS, CDR2 FNYEAQ. V was trimmed by 0 bases and J by 3 bases, leaving 12 bases between them. The CDR3 sequence is 15 residues long. CDR3 DNA: TGTGCCAGCAGCTTAGCAGGAGGGGGCCTCTACGAGCAGTACTTC. This codes for CASSLAGGGLYEQYF.

The J gene is TRBJ2-1, the V gene TRBV7-9; D is possibly TRBD1 (6 bases). Trimming left V 5 bases short and J 9 bases short, with 8 bases between. Germline CDR1 is SEHNR and CDR2 is FQNEAQ (reference sequence). The CDR3 has 11 residues. In DNA form, the CDR3 reads TGTGCCAGCAGCCAACAGGGTGAGCAGTTCTTC. Protein product: CASSQQGEQFF.

The chain recombines TRBV19 with TRBJ1-1, with D perhaps matching TRBD1 (5 bases). Germline CDR1 LNHDA, CDR2 SQIVND (reference sequence). With 7 bases removed from V and 5 bases from J, the gap between germline ends came to 14 bases. This CDR3 contains 13 residues. The CDR3 loop is CASTGDGRTEAFF. The DNA of the CDR3 is TGTGCCAGTACCGGGGACGGGAGGACTGAAGCTTTCTTT.

This chain uses TRBV6-5 with TRBJ2-3; the match to TRBD2 covers 10 bases. The CDR3 is 16 residues long. The germline CDR1 and CDR2 sequences are MNHEY and SVGAGI. V dropped 0 bases and J dropped 4; count of bases not matched to a gene: 4. The CDR3 loop is CASSYSGGLAADTQYF. In DNA form, the CDR3 reads TGTGCCAGCAGTTACTCCGGCGGACTAGCGGCAGATACGCAGTATTTT.

The V call is TRBV7-9, the J call TRBJ2-5; D uncertain. V was trimmed by 1 base and J by 5 bases, leaving 5 bases between them. Germline V lookup: CDR1 SEHNR, CDR2 FQNEAQ (reference sequence). The CDR3 totals 12 residues. CDR3 coding DNA: TGTGCCAGCAGCTTAGACGGGGAGACCCAGTACTTC. Protein sequence: CASSLDGETQYF.

A note on this clone: A read error may produce the germline difference seen at one junction end. V gene TRBV19 combines with J gene TRBJ1-5, with 7 bases fitting TRBD1. Germline lookup yields CDR1 LNHDA and CDR2 SQIVND (reference sequence). The CDR3 has 13 amino acids. The CDR3 sequence is CASSLDRAQPQHF. The CDR3, as DNA: TGTGCCAGTAGTCTAGACAGGGCACAGCCCCAGCATTTT.

The chain carries TRBV7-2 and TRBJ1-1; D is perhaps TRBD1 (6 bases). This CDR3 is built from 17 residues. CDR1 is SGHTA, CDR2 FQGNSA, per germline. The V gene lost 2 bases and the J gene lost 0 bases, with 16 bases spanning the gap. CDR3 nucleotides: TGTGCCAGCAGCTTATATCCACAGGGAGTAATGAACACTGAAGCTTTCTTT. This translates into CASSLYPQGVMNTEAFF.

This rearrangement joins TRBV24-1 to TRBJ2-7; 7 bases fit TRBD2. CDR1 is KGHDR and CDR2 is SFDVKD in the germline V gene. The V and J ends lost 6 bases and 4 bases, in that order; junction bases with no gene match: 5. There are 13 residues in the CDR3. CDR3 DNA: TGTGCCACCAGTCCCCCTAGCGGATACGAGCAGTACTTC. Translation gives CATSPPSGYEQYF.

The count of this clone is one. The chain combines TRBV5-1 with TRBJ2-7; 8 positions match TRBD1. CDR1 is SGHRS, CDR2 YFSETQ, per germline. This CDR3 comprises 13 residues. Trimming removed 3 bases from V and 5 bases from J; junction bases left unmatched: 4. CDR3 in amino acids: CASSSQGGDEQYF. CDR3 nucleotide sequence: TGCGCCAGCAGCTCACAGGGGGGCGACGAGCAGTACTTC.

This chain joins TRBV29-1 and TRBJ1-2; possibly TRBD1 for D (6 bases). This CDR3 region has 12 residues. The V gene's germline CDR1 is SQVTM and CDR2 ANQGSEA. The germline V and J ends were trimmed by 7 bases and 8 bases, with 17 bases remaining between them. CDR3 protein: CSAGHPGRGYTF. CDR3 in DNA: TGCAGCGCGGGACACCCAGGGAGGGGCTACACCTTC.

The rearrangement joins TRBV12-3 or TRBV12-4 to TRBJ1-2; D gene uncertain. This CDR3 comprises 12 residues. V lost 0 bases to trimming and J lost 5 bases, with 4 bases between them. The CDR3: CASSLARYGYTF. The DNA for the CDR3 is TGTGCCAGCAGTTTAGCCCGGTATGGCTACACCTTC.

A single count supports this clone. V is TRBV30 and J is TRBJ2-7, with D hard to call. The CDR3 extends over 14 amino acids. Germline lookup yields CDR1 GTSNPN and CDR2 SVGIG (reference sequence). V shed 1 base and J shed 0 bases, with 10 bases lying between them. For the CDR3, the DNA is TGTGCCTGGAGTGCCTCTCGGAGCTCCTACGAGCAGTACTTC. Encoded protein: CAWSASRSSYEQYF.

The rearrangement uses TRBV27 and TRBJ2-7, with 7 bases that match TRBD1. V was clipped by 0 bases and J by 2 bases; unmatched bases: 1. From germline, CDR1 is MNHEY and CDR2 SMNVEV (reference sequence). CDR3 length: 14 amino acids. The chain's CDR3 is CASSLSGQPYEQYF. CDR3 DNA sequence: TGTGCCAGCAGTTTATCGGGACAGCCCTACGAGCAGTACTTC.

The gene calls are TRBV19 and TRBJ2-5; D may be TRBD2 (6 bases). The CDR3 is made up of 12 amino acids. Between the trimmed V and J ends, which lost 8 bases and 0 bases, there was a span of 7 bases. From germline, CDR1 is LNHDA and CDR2 SQIVND (reference sequence). CDR3 sequence reads: CASRDYQETQYF. Here the CDR3 DNA reads TGTGCCAGTCGGGACTACCAAGAGACCCAGTACTTC.

The rearrangement links TRBV9 to TRBJ2-6; D might be TRBD1 (5 bases). Trimming took off 2 bases at V and 0 bases at J, with 12 bases between the two ends. The CDR3 consists of 17 residues. Looked up from germline, CDR1 is SGDLS and CDR2 is YYNGEE. The CDR3 sequence is CASSVLDTVSGANVLTF. CDR3 bases: TGTGCCAGCAGCGTTTTGGACACCGTCTCTGGGGCCAACGTCCTGACTTTC.

V gene TRBV7-8 combines with J gene TRBJ2-1; TRBD1 agrees at 10 bases. Germline V gene data show CDR1 as SGHVS and CDR2 as FQNEAQ. CDR3 length: 16 residues. J gave up 9 bases and V 6 bases, and 14 bases lay outside the gene matches. CDR3 sequence: CASRQTDRGPWGEQFF. CDR3 nucleotides: TGTGCCAGCAGGCAAACAGACAGGGGGCCCTGGGGTGAGCAGTTCTTC. Based on the CDR3 plus reference TRBV7-8 and TRBJ2-1, the full variable domain is GAGVSQSPRYKVAKRGQDVALRCDPISGHVSLFWYQQALGQGPEFLTYFQNEAQLDKSGLPSDRFFAERPEGSVSTLKIQRTQQEDSAVYLCASRQTDRGPWGEQFFGPGTRLTVL.

Points on this clone: One end of the junction fails to match germline, which may point to a read error. The V call is TRBV7-2, the J call TRBJ1-2, with 10 bases fitting TRBD1. The germline gives CDR1 SGHTA, CDR2 FQGNSA. The CDR3 has 14 residues. CDR3 sequence (DNA): TGTGCCAGCAGCTCACCGGGACAGGGGCCAAAGGATGCCTTC. Amino acids: CASSSPGQGPKDAF.

This chain connects TRBV29-1 to TRBJ1-1; the D gene is possibly TRBD1 (6 bases). Germline assignment: CDR1 SQVTM and CDR2 ANQGSEA. CDR3 length: 15 amino acids. Trimming cost V 1 base and J 5 bases, with 17 bases left between them. The DNA of the CDR3 is TGCAGCGTTGAAGTGTGGCAGGGGAAGAGGACTGAAGCTTTCTTT. It encodes CSVEVWQGKRTEAFF.

This chain links TRBV10-3 with TRBJ1-3; the D is unclear. The CDR3 runs 15 residues. Germline CDR1 reads ENHRY; CDR2 reads SYGVKD. Deletions cut 3 bases from V and 0 bases from J, with 9 bases between. For the CDR3, the DNA is TGTGCCATCAGTGATAGCTTACGCTCTGGAAACACCATATATTTT. Amino acid sequence: CAISDSLRSGNTIYF.

The chain carries TRBV24-1 and TRBJ2-6, with D perhaps TRBD1 (6 bases). The CDR3 is 15 residues long. Per the germline V gene, CDR1 is KGHDR and CDR2 is SFDVKD. The ends were cut back, 3 bases at V and 4 bases at J, with 9 bases in the middle. DNA of the CDR3: TGTGCCACCAGTGATGGGACAACCGGGGCCAACGTCCTGACTTTC. This encodes CATSDGTTGANVLTF.